The rows below give T cell receptor beta chains drawn from one sample of a study of T cell responses to AZD1222 COVID-19 vaccine. Clones were sequenced by immunoSEQ multiplex PCR, and TCRdb holds only the in-frame ones, with some missing. The sample carries 65,000 to 75,000 clones, 80% recorded once. This sample comprised peripheral blood, obtained 28 days after the second AZD1222 dose. Receptors were obtained from an adult who received the AZD1222 COVID-19 vaccine. Both conserved end residues are part of each CDR3.

cdr3_aa j_call v_call
CSGHGQSGELFF TRBJ2-2 TRBV29-1
CASSQDIGWDEQFF TRBJ2-1 TRBV4-3
CASRGRDRVGDTQYF TRBJ2-3 TRBV6-5
CASSSRDRGDQPQHF TRBJ1-5 TRBV28
CASSQDRLAGVDEQFF TRBJ2-1 TRBV3-1/TRBV3-2
CASSSWGIGQQNSPLHF TRBJ1-6 TRBV6-2/TRBV6-3
CASSRQGRETQYF TRBJ2-5 TRBV28
CASRQGLNTEAFF TRBJ1-1 TRBV6-5
CASRGTGAENEKLFF TRBJ1-4 TRBV2
CASSVWDRGYEQYF TRBJ2-7 TRBV9
CASSSSDHQPQHF TRBJ1-5 TRBV19
CASSQEYTALGNTIYF TRBJ1-3 TRBV3-1/TRBV3-2
CATSDPKGQINEQFF TRBJ2-1 TRBV24-1
CASSLVGGQGNADTQYF TRBJ2-3 TRBV7-2
CASSAGQGMNTEAFF TRBJ1-1 TRBV27
CASSLRTGSGNTIYF TRBJ1-3 TRBV3-1/TRBV3-2
CASSQAGDYEQYF TRBJ2-7 TRBV4-2
CASSIESVNTEAFF TRBJ1-1 TRBV19
CASSPRDSSTDTQYF TRBJ2-3 TRBV18
CASSPGQGEGYTF TRBJ1-2 TRBV5-1